One sample yielded the 25 T cell receptor beta chains listed below, sequenced in a study of blood T cell repertoires in COVID-19. Sequencing was performed with immunoSEQ multiplex PCR; in TCRdb, only in-frame clones are kept and a portion is missing. The sample consists of roughly 250,000 clones, about four fifths of them appearing once. Material for sequencing was peripheral blood. These TCRs come from a woman older than 75 with acute or convalescent COVID-19.

As for this clone: The identical CDR3 is also encoded by other nucleotide sequences in the sample. J is TRBJ1-5 and V is TRBV6-5; weak D call: TRBD1 (5 bases). V dropped 6 bases and J dropped 3 bases, with 9 bases sitting between them. The CDR3 sequence is 13 residues long. Germline V gives CDR1 MNHEY, CDR2 SVGAGI. As DNA, the CDR3 is TGTGCCAGCAGGGGGGGTTCCAATCAGCCCCAGCATTTT. Translated: CASRGGSNQPQHF.

The J gene is TRBJ2-3, the V gene TRBV11-1, with no clear D. The germline V gene encodes CDR1 SGHAT and CDR2 FQDESV (reference sequence). The CDR3 is made up of 13 amino acids. Trimming shortened V by 3 bases and J by 2 bases, and 6 bases separated the two germline ends. The CDR3 loop is CASSFGHTDTQYF. The CDR3 region has the DNA TGTGCCAGCAGCTTTGGCCACACAGATACGCAGTATTTT.

This clone appeared a few times. The chain is built from TRBV3-1 (or the pseudogene TRBV3-2) and TRBJ1-1, with D unclear. The germline CDR1 and CDR2 sequences are LGHDT and YNNKEL (reference sequence). The ends were cut back, 4 bases at V and 0 bases at J, with 6 bases in the middle. The CDR3 is made up of 13 amino acids. Here the CDR3 reads CASSLVMNTEAFF. The DNA for the CDR3 is TGTGCCAGCAGCCTAGTAATGAACACTGAAGCTTTCTTT.

This chain uses TRBV5-1 with TRBJ1-2; perhaps TRBD1 as D (5 bases). Germline loops: CDR1 SGHRS, CDR2 YFSETQ. The germline V and J ends were trimmed by 2 bases and 2 bases, with 7 bases remaining between them. CDR3 length: 13 residues. This chain's CDR3 is CASSLQENYGYTF. The DNA of the CDR3 is TGCGCCAGCAGCTTACAGGAAAACTATGGCTACACCTTC.

This clone was seen a single time. This chain joins TRBV7-6 and TRBJ1-4, with 7 bases fitting TRBD1. Germline V gives CDR1 SGHVS, CDR2 FNYEAQ. This CDR3 spans 15 amino acids. The V segment lost 5 bases and the J segment 7 bases; nucleotides outside the gene matches: 10. The chain's CDR3 is CASSLGGTAVEKLFF. As DNA, the CDR3 is TGTGCCAGCAGCCTAGGGGGGACAGCAGTTGAAAAACTGTTTTTT.

This clone has just a few counts. The chain couples TRBV3-1 (or the pseudogene TRBV3-2) to TRBJ1-2; D is unresolved. The CDR3 is 13 residues long. With 2 bases removed from V and 4 bases from J, the gap between germline ends came to 8 bases. Per germline, CDR1 LGHDT and CDR2 YNNKEL (reference sequence). CDR3 in amino acids: CASSQTYSYGYTF. The CDR3 DNA follows: TGTGCCAGCAGCCAAACCTACAGCTATGGCTACACCTTC.

The genes are TRBV19 and TRBJ1-6, with D hard to call. The V gene's germline CDR1 is LNHDA and CDR2 SQIVND (reference sequence). The CDR3 is 15 residues long. Trimming took off 5 bases at V and 3 bases at J, with 11 bases between the two ends. CDR3 DNA sequence: TGTGCCAGTAGTTTCCCTCCGGGCTATAATTCACCCCTCCACTTT. The encoded protein is CASSFPPGYNSPLHF.

This clone came up once. The chain couples TRBV7-2 to TRBJ1-1, with D maybe TRBD1 (6 bases). Germline CDR1 and CDR2: SGHTA and FQGNSA. The CDR3 runs to 13 residues. The V end lost 6 bases, the J end lost 3 bases, and 11 bases lay between the germline ends. CDR3 nucleotide sequence: TGTGCCAGCAGTCCCTACAGGGACACTGAAGCTTTCTTT. Its protein product is CASSPYRDTEAFF. Supplemented by reference TRBV7-2 and TRBJ1-1, the full variable domain reads GAGVSQSPSNKVTEKGKDVELRCDPISGHTALYWYRQSLGQGLEFLIYFQGNSAPDKSGLPSDRFSAERTGGSVSTLTIQRTQQEDSAVYLCASSPYRDTEAFFGQGTRLTVV.

The chain uses TRBV6-1 and TRBJ2-2; D may be TRBD1 (5 bases). The V gene's germline CDR1 is MNHNS and CDR2 SASEGT. The CDR3 has 12 amino acids. With 3 bases removed from V and 8 bases from J, the gap between germline ends came to 7 bases. This CDR3 is CASSDGAGELFF. The CDR3 DNA follows: TGTGCCAGCAGTGATGGGGCAGGGGAGCTGTTTTTT.

The chain employs TRBV2 and TRBJ2-1, with TRBD2 as a possible D gene (5 bases). V lost 6 bases, J lost 8 bases, and 14 bases lay in between. This CDR3 has 13 amino acids. Germline assignment: CDR1 SNHLY and CDR2 FYNNEI. The DNA for the CDR3 is TGTGCCAGCAGCAGGACTGCCCCATATGAGCAGTTCTTC. Amino acids: CASSRTAPYEQFF.

The chain has TRBV10-3 and TRBJ2-3; 9 bases align to TRBD1. Germline CDR1 is ENHRY and CDR2 is SYGVKD. Germline trimming cut 6 bases from V and 6 bases from J; bases unmatched to any gene: 13. The CDR3 loop spans 16 amino acids. CDR3 loop: CAISEGTGTRMDTQYF. For the CDR3, the DNA is TGTGCCATCAGCGAAGGGACAGGGACGCGCATGGATACGCAGTATTTT.

This sequence joins TRBV18 and TRBJ1-5, with 7 bases fitting TRBD1. V dropped 2 bases and J dropped 6; count of bases not matched to a gene: 13. CDR1 KGHSH and CDR2 LQKENI come from the germline V gene. This CDR3 has 17 amino acids. The CDR3 region is CASSPVVLQGGGQPQHF. CDR3 nucleotides: TGTGCCAGCTCACCAGTCGTTCTTCAGGGGGGAGGTCAGCCCCAGCATTTT.

This clone was counted only a few times. V is TRBV7-9 and J is TRBJ1-2; D gene uncertain. Per the germline V gene, CDR1 is SEHNR and CDR2 is FQNEAQ (reference sequence). The V end lost 0 bases, the J end lost 7 bases, and 9 bases lay between the germline ends. CDR3 size: 13 residues. The chain's CDR3 is CASSLASLSGYTF. The CDR3 DNA follows: TGTGCCAGCAGCTTAGCTTCCCTATCTGGCTACACCTTC. The full variable domain, with the rest looked up from reference TRBV7-9 and TRBJ1-2, is DTGVSQNPRHKITKRGQNVTFRCDPISEHNRLYWYRQTLGQGPEFLTYFQNEAQLEKSRLLSDRFSAERPKGSFSTLEIQRTEQGDSAMYLCASSLASLSGYTFGSGTRLTVV.

The CDR3 DNA sequence: TGTGCCAGCAGCCAAGATTCGAGGAACACTGAAGCTTTCTTT. Protein product: CASSQDSRNTEAFF. V usage is TRBV3-1 (or the pseudogene TRBV3-2) and J usage is TRBJ1-1, with D unresolved. Looked up from germline, CDR1 is LGHDT and CDR2 is YNNKEL (reference sequence). Trimming cost V 0 bases and J 1 base, with 6 bases left between them. This CDR3 has 14 amino acids.

J is TRBJ1-2 and V is TRBV28; no clear D gene. The germline CDR1 and CDR2 sequences are MDHEN and SYDVKM. The CDR3 consists of 13 residues. V was shortened by 6 bases and J by 2 bases, with 10 bases between the two germline ends. The CDR3 sequence is CASSQTPNYGYTF. As DNA, the CDR3 is TGTGCCAGCAGCCAGACACCGAACTATGGCTACACCTTC.

The rearrangement joins TRBV7-9 to TRBJ2-7; D is perhaps TRBD1 (6 bases). Trimming shortened V by 5 bases and J by 8 bases, and 19 bases separated the two germline ends. This CDR3 has 14 residues. Germline V gives CDR1 SEHNR, CDR2 FQNEAQ (reference sequence). The CDR3 loop reads CASSLGAAGEKQYF. CDR3 nucleotides: TGTGCCAGCAGCCTCGGGGCGGCAGGGGAGAAGCAGTACTTC.

The V call is TRBV19, the J call TRBJ2-1; 10 bases match TRBD1. Per the germline V gene, CDR1 is LNHDA and CDR2 is SQIVND (reference sequence). CDR3 length: 15 amino acids. The V segment lost 6 bases and the J segment 3 bases; nucleotides outside the gene matches: 5. CDR3: CASRQTGGLYNEQFF. The CDR3 DNA reads TGTGCCAGTAGACAGACAGGGGGCCTCTACAATGAGCAGTTCTTC.

This clone was recorded only once. The rearrangement uses TRBV28 and TRBJ1-1; a weak D match, TRBD1 (5 bases). Germline CDR1 is MDHEN and CDR2 is SYDVKM. V lost 5 bases to trimming and J lost 11 bases, with 15 bases between them. The CDR3 length is 12 residues. DNA for the CDR3: TGTGCCAGCAGTGCTGACAGACAGAGGGCTTTCTTT. It encodes CASSADRQRAFF.

This clone was seen more than once but under ten times. The chain joins TRBV5-1 to TRBJ1-2; no clear D gene. This CDR3 contains 15 residues. V shed 7 bases and J shed 1 base, with 17 bases lying between them. CDR1 is SGHRS and CDR2 is YFSETQ in the germline V gene. In DNA form, the CDR3 reads TGCGCCAGCCCCCAGGCCCGTCCAATTAACTATGGCTACACCTTC. Amino acids: CASPQARPINYGYTF. Together with reference TRBV5-1 and TRBJ1-2, the CDR3 gives the full variable domain: KAGVTQTPRYLIKTRGQQVTLSCSPISGHRSVSWYQQTPGQGLQFLFEYFSETQRNKGNFPGRFSGRQFSNSRSEMNVSTLELGDSALYLCASPQARPINYGYTFGSGTRLTVV.

This chain connects TRBV4-1 to TRBJ2-7, with D tentatively TRBD1 (5 bases). CDR1 and CDR2 (germline): MGHRA, YSYEKL. The CDR3 extends over 16 amino acids. The V and J ends lost 0 bases and 0 bases respectively, with 12 bases between them. The CDR3, as DNA: TGCGCCAGCAGCCAAGAAGAAGGGGCCCTCTCCTACGAGCAGTACTTC. This codes for CASSQEEGALSYEQYF.

The genes are TRBV7-2 and TRBJ2-1, with D possibly being TRBD2 (7 bases). CDR1 and CDR2 from the germline V gene are SGHTA and FQGNSA. V was pared by 1 base and J by 6 bases, with 16 bases between. The CDR3 runs 16 residues. The CDR3 coding sequence is TGTGCCAGCAGCTTAGAGTGGGGGGGCCTTGGCAATGAGCAGTTCTTC. It encodes CASSLEWGGLGNEQFF.

This chain connects TRBV19 to TRBJ1-2; D perhaps matches TRBD1 (6 bases). The CDR3 length is 13 residues. Germline CDR1 and CDR2: LNHDA and SQIVND (reference sequence). V lost 7 bases, J lost 6 bases, and 15 bases lay in between. In DNA, the CDR3 is TGTGCCAGTACCCCGGACAGATTAAATGGCTACACCTTC. Encoded protein: CASTPDRLNGYTF.

The rearrangement uses TRBV5-1 and TRBJ1-3; D not resolved. The germline CDR1 and CDR2 sequences are SGHRS and YFSETQ. The germline V and J ends were trimmed by 4 bases and 4 bases, with 15 bases remaining between them. The CDR3 is 15 amino acids. The CDR3 here is CASSPDPAGGNTIYF. CDR3 nucleotides: TGCGCCAGCAGCCCCGACCCGGCGGGAGGAAACACCATATATTTT.

The rearrangement joins TRBV12-3 or TRBV12-4 to TRBJ2-2; no clear D. Trimming pared 8 bases from V and 6 bases from J, leaving 7 bases between. This CDR3 comprises 11 residues. The CDR3 nucleotides are TGTGCCAGCGGCCTCCCCGGGGAGCTGTTTTTT. Translating gives CASGLPGELFF.

J is TRBJ1-2 and V is TRBV6-1, with 7 bases aligning to TRBD1. The germline CDR1 and CDR2 sequences are MNHNS and SASEGT. The CDR3 runs 15 residues. V lost 3 bases and J lost 4; bases outside the gene matches: 8. The CDR3 protein is CASSDRRGQGYGYTF. The CDR3 DNA sequence: TGTGCCAGCAGTGATCGGAGGGGGCAAGGCTATGGCTACACCTTC.